This TCR beta chain derives from a study of CD8 T cells in Susac syndrome (dated by TCRdb to between 2017 and 2020). Regarding the complete study: Whether CD8+ T cell activation and differentiation in Susac syndrome was antigen driven was tested using repertoire sequencing. General findings and caveats noted by the study authors: The number of individuals in the TCR sequencing and HLA analysis was acknowledged as relatively small.

High-throughput TCR beta sequencing profiled peripheral blood CD8+ and CD4+ T cells from healthy donors, Susac syndrome patients and multiple sclerosis patients. The healthy donors served as controls matched for age and sex. Bulk CD8+ and CD4+ T cells were purified magnetically by negative isolation, whereas CD8+ TEMRA cells were enriched by FACS. Blood was collected in EDTA tubes and processed within 24 hours, with PBMCs isolated through density gradient centrifugation. PBMCs destined for TCR sequencing were cryopreserved in liquid nitrogen and later thawed in a 37 °C water bath. The sorted or isolated CD4+, CD8+ and CD8+ TEMRA cells had a purity of 90% or higher. Points on this clonotype: It lacks a known antigen. Per-base qualities were not stored, and no clone one base away is much larger.

RNA was extracted using the RNeasy kit, and about 0.45 to 1 ug of the RNA was reverse transcribed with random hexamers. TCR beta CDR3 regions were amplified with the immunoSEQ multiplex PCR assay covering 54 Vbeta and 13 Jbeta segments. To correct PCR amplification bias, a synthetic template baseline was used for both primer optimization and computational correction. As for how the authors treated the data: Only productive sequences were kept, with reads annotated to V, D and J genes according to IMGT and analyzed in immunoSEQ Analyzer. Clonality was computed as one minus Shannon entropy normalized by log2 of the number of productive unique sequences. For each patient and control, public and private clones were evaluated within the 100 most prevalent clones. Susac-specific clones were defined as absent from healthy and MS cohorts, 1052 published viral clones and other ImmuneACCESS disease sequences. TCRdb itself trimmed the public reads at Q25 with fastp, ran MiXCR and retained productive beta chains. One record per CDR3 amino acid sequence lists the most common genes and DNA. These V and J calls rely on TCRdb rather than the paper's analysis. For this sample the table gives roughly 180,000 distinct CDR3 sequences, of which approximately 94% were detected only once. 0.085% to 0.11% of the sample rests with the top ten.

The clonotype comes from a human donor in good health. The sequencing input was CD4+ T cells from PBMCs.

Here the CDR3 is given as CASSHGLAGGSTDTQYF. The base sequence is TGTGCCAGCAGCCATGGACTAGCGGGAGGGAGCACAGATACGCAGTATTTT. The rearranged chain carries TRBV14 and TRBJ2-3; 15 central nucleotides agree with TRBD2. The germline V gene sets CDR1 to SGHDN and CDR2 to FVKESK. Unmatched junction bases come to 1, with V trimmed by 3 bases and J by 0 bases. Taken from cysteine to phenylalanine, the CDR3 has 17 residues. The entry retains the CDR3 DNA only, 51 bases that are in frame from base 1.